This TCR beta chain was sequenced during a study of cytomegalovirus exposure and HLA in healthy donors. Study conclusions and caveats: Across donors, most TCRs were seen rarely, yet some public ones were widespread.

About this clone itself: Its antigen is unidentified.

Trimming removed 1 base from V and 1 base from J; junction bases left unmatched: 9. CDR1 MGHRA and CDR2 YSYEKL come from the germline V gene. This CDR3 comprises 17 residues. PCR employed 60 Vbeta and 13 Jbeta primers. Clones were sequenced by immunoSEQ multiplex PCR, and TCRdb holds only the in-frame ones, with some missing. The sample yields some 100,000 clones, about three quarters seen once. Sequenced sample: PBMCs. This sequence joins TRBV4-1 and TRBJ2-7; TRBD1 matches 8 bases. This TCR came from a male donor in good health and CMV-seropositive. The CDR3 region is CASSQVSLTGASYEQYF. DNA for the CDR3: TGCGCCAGCAGCCAAGTTTCGCTGACAGGGGCTTCCTACGAGCAGTACTTC.